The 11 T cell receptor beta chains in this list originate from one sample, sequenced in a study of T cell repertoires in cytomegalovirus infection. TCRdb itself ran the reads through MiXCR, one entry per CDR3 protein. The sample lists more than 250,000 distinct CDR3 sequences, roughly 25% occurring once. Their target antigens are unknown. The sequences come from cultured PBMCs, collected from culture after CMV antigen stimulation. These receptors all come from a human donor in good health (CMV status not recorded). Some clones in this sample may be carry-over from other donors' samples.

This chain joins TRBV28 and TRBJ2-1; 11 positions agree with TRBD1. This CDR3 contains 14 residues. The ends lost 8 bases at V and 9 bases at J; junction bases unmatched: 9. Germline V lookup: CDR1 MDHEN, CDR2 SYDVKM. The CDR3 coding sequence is TGTGCCAGCTGGACCGGGACAGGGGGTTTTGAGCAGTTCTTC. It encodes CASWTGTGGFEQFF.

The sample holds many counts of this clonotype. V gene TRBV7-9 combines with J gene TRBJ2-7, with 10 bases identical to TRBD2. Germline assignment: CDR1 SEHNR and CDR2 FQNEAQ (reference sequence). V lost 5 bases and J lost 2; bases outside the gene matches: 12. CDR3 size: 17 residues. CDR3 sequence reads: CASSPPAVGLAAYEQYV. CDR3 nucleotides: TGTGCCAGCAGCCCCCCCGCTGTAGGACTAGCGGCCTACGAGCAGTACGTC.

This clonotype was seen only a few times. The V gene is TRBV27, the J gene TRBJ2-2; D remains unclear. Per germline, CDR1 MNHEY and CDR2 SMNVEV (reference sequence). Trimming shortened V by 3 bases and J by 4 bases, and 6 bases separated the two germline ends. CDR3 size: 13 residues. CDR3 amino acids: CASSFDITGELFF. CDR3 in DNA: TGTGCCAGCAGTTTTGATATCACCGGGGAGCTGTTTTTT.

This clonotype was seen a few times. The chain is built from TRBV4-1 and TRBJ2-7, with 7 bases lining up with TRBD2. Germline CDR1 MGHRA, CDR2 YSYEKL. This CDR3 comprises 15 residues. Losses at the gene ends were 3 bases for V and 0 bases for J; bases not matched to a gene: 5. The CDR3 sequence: CASSQVSGYSYEQYF. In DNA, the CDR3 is TGCGCCAGCAGCCAGGTTAGCGGGTACTCCTACGAGCAGTACTTC.

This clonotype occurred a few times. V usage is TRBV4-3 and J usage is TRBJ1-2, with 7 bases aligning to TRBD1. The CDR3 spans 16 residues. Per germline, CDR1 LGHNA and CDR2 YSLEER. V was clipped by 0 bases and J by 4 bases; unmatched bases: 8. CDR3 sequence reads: CASSQDMAGGFYGYTF. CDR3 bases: TGCGCCAGCAGCCAAGACATGGCAGGGGGTTTCTATGGCTACACCTTC.

CDR3 sequence (DNA): TGTGCCAGCATCACCCGGGCCAGGGGGCCTCCCTCCTACGAGCAGTACTTC. Translating gives CASITRARGPPSYEQYF. The chain combines TRBV28 with TRBJ2-7; TRBD1 matches at 8 bases. This CDR3 has 17 residues. CDR1 is MDHEN and CDR2 is SYDVKM in the germline V gene. V gave up 7 bases and J gave up 0 bases; unmatched junction bases: 14.

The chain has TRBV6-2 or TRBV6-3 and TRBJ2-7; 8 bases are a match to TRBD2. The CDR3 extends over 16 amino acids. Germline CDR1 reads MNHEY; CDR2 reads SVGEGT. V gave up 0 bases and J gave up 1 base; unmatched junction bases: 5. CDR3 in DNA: TGTGCCAGCAGTTACTCGAAAACTAGCGGATCCTACGAGCAGTACTTC. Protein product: CASSYSKTSGSYEQYF.

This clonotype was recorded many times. The CDR3 sequence is CASSLVSGMNTEAFF. The CDR3, as DNA: TGTGCCAGCAGCTTAGTATCGGGGATGAACACTGAAGCTTTCTTT. The chain recombines TRBV7-2 with TRBJ1-1; D is uncertain. Germline CDR1 reads SGHTA; CDR2 reads FQGNSA. This CDR3 has 15 amino acids. V was cut by 1 base and J by 0 bases, with 9 bases left in between.

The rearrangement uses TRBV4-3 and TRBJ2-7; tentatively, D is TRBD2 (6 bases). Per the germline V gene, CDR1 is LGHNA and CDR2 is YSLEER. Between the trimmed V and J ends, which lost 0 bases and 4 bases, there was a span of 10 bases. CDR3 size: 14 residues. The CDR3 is CASSQDLGGYEQYV. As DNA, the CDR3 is TGCGCCAGCAGCCAAGATCTGGGGGGATACGAGCAGTACGTC.

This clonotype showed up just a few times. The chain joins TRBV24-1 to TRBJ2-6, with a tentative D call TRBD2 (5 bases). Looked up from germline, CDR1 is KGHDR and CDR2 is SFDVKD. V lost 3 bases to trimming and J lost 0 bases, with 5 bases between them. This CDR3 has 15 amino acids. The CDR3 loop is CATSDGGSGANVLTF. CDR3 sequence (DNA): TGTGCCACCAGTGATGGAGGCTCTGGGGCCAACGTCCTGACTTTC.

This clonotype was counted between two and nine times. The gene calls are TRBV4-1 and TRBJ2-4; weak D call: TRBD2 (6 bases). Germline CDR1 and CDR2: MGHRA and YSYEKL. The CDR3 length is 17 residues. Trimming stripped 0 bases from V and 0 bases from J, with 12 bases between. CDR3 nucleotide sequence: TGCGCCAGCAGCCAAGATAGGGGACTTTCAGCCAAAAACATTCAGTACTTC. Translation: CASSQDRGLSAKNIQYF.